These 24 T cell receptor beta chains were all obtained from the same sample, sequenced in a study of human T cells and chemical hapten exposure. From the RACE reads, TCRdb called clonotypes with MiXCR, one entry per CDR3 protein. There are tens of thousands of distinct CDR3 sequences in the sample; approximately 12% occur only once, and roughly 4% lies in the top ten. Time point given: patch test 1, 2 weeks after DPC sensitization. Treatment in this sample: therapeutic diphenylcyclopropenone sensitization with weekly scalp DPC. Sample: whole blood, taken in connection with sensitization to the hapten diphenylcyclopropenone (DPC). The receptors were sampled from a woman between 55 and 75 years old with alopecia areata. Some clones in this sample may be carry-over from other donors' samples.

In its sample, this clonotype was seen many times. The V and J genes are TRBV15 and TRBJ1-2; TRBD1 is a possible D gene (5 bases). V was shortened by 0 bases and J by 6 bases, with 17 bases between the two germline ends. Germline CDR1 reads LNHNV; CDR2 reads YYDKDF (reference sequence). The CDR3 spans 16 residues. CDR3 loop: CATSREGSGGFDGYTF. The CDR3 DNA sequence: TGTGCCACCAGCAGAGAAGGGAGCGGGGGGTTTGATGGCTACACCTTC.

This clonotype appeared many times. This chain uses TRBV7-2 with TRBJ2-5; D perhaps matches TRBD2 (7 bases). Germline values: CDR1 SGHTA, CDR2 FQGNSA. This CDR3 has 15 residues. With 0 bases removed from V and 4 bases from J, the gap between germline ends came to 12 bases. The CDR3 DNA sequence: TGTGCCAGCAGCTTAGCGGGGGGGCCGATAGAGACCCAGTACTTC. It translates to CASSLAGGPIETQYF.

This clonotype was picked up many times. This rearrangement joins TRBV18 to TRBJ2-7, with D tentatively TRBD2 (6 bases). Per germline, CDR1 KGHSH and CDR2 LQKENI. CDR3 length: 14 residues. The V end was cut by 8 bases, the J end by 2 bases, with 16 bases between. The CDR3 protein is CASATGLYTYEQYF. The CDR3 DNA is TGTGCCAGCGCAACAGGACTATACACCTACGAGCAGTACTTC. Combining the CDR3 with reference TRBV18 and TRBJ2-7 gives the whole variable domain NAGVMQNPRHLVRRRGQEARLRCSPMKGHSHVYWYRQLPEEGLKFMVYLQKENIIDESGMPKERFSAEFPKEGPSILRIQQVVRGDSAAYFCASATGLYTYEQYFGPGTRLTVT.

This clonotype was observed a handful of times. J is TRBJ1-2 and V is TRBV7-3, with D possibly being TRBD1 (5 bases). Germline CDR1 SGHTA, CDR2 FQGTGA. Deletions cut 3 bases from V and 2 bases from J, with 25 bases between. The CDR3 has 19 amino acids. CDR3 sequence reads: CASSFFPRDPDNPNYGYTF. The CDR3, as DNA: TGTGCCAGCAGCTTCTTTCCTCGGGACCCCGACAACCCCAACTATGGCTACACCTTC.

This clonotype was recorded a few times. The chain is built from TRBV7-9 and TRBJ1-1, with unresolved D. Per germline, CDR1 SEHNR and CDR2 FQNEAQ (reference sequence). V lost 1 base and J 4 bases, leaving 4 bases between the germline ends. This CDR3 is 12 amino acids long. The CDR3 here is CASSLGVTEAFF. The CDR3 DNA is TGTGCCAGCAGCTTAGGTGTCACTGAAGCTTTCTTT.

Only a few counts were recorded for this clonotype. The chain is built from TRBV11-2 and TRBJ2-3; the match to TRBD2 covers 13 bases. V lost 10 bases to trimming and J lost 5 bases; unmatched junction nucleotides: 18. The CDR3 runs to 18 residues. CDR1 and CDR2 from the germline V gene are SGHAT and FQNNGV. CDR3 DNA sequence: TGTGCCAACTCGGTGAAGACGGGACTAGCGGGGAGGGGAGATACGCAGTATTTT. As protein: CANSVKTGLAGRGDTQYF.

The sample holds a few counts of this clonotype. This rearrangement joins TRBV12-2 to TRBJ1-1; the table's D call, TRBD1, has no DNA check behind it. TRBV12-2 is a pseudogene segment. CDR3 length equals 14 residues. Here the CDR3 DNA reads TGTGCAAGTCGCAACAGACAGGATGACACTGAAGCTTTCTTT. Translating gives CASRNRQDDTEAFF.

This chain joins TRBV3-1 and TRBJ1-2; weak D call: TRBD1 (5 bases). The CDR3 loop spans 15 amino acids. Germline CDR1 and CDR2: LGHDT and YNNKEL (reference sequence). The ends were cut back, 1 base at V and 5 bases at J, with 14 bases in the middle. CDR3 nucleotide sequence: TGTGCCAGCAGCCAAGGACCGGGACTCTATTATGGCTACACCTTC. It translates to CASSQGPGLYYGYTF. Variable domain in full (rest from reference TRBV3-1 and TRBJ1-2): DTAVSQTPKYLVTQMGNDKSIKCEQNLGHDTMYWYKQDSKKFLKIMFSYNNKELIINETVPNRFSPKSPDKAHLNLHINSLELGDSAVYFCASSQGPGLYYGYTFGSGTRLTVV.

This clonotype was seen many times. The rearrangement uses TRBV11-1 and TRBJ2-3; a weak D match, TRBD2 (5 bases). This CDR3 contains 16 residues. Germline values: CDR1 SGHAT, CDR2 FQDESV (reference sequence). Trimming pared 1 base from V and 2 bases from J, leaving 13 bases between. The CDR3 DNA follows: TGTGCCAGCAGCTTAGGGGCTAGCATCCCCACAGATACGCAGTATTTT. Amino acid sequence: CASSLGASIPTDTQYF.

This clonotype has ten or more counts. V and J are TRBV7-8 and TRBJ1-1; 8 bases fit TRBD1. This CDR3 is built from 19 residues. Unmatched junction bases numbered 19, after V lost 2 bases and J lost 5 bases. Germline V gives CDR1 SGHVS, CDR2 FQNEAQ. The CDR3 is CASSLPGGNRGIRGTEAFF. The CDR3, as DNA: TGTGCCAGCAGCTTACCCGGGGGTAACAGGGGGATCAGAGGGACTGAAGCTTTCTTT.

This clonotype was counted ten times or more. V usage is TRBV3-1 and J usage is TRBJ2-7, with TRBD2 matching 13 bases. Unmatched junction bases numbered 5, after V lost 6 bases and J lost 3 bases. CDR3 length equals 15 residues. Germline V gene data show CDR1 as LGHDT and CDR2 as YNNKEL (reference sequence). CDR3 amino acids: CASRGGLAGLYEQYF. In DNA form, the CDR3 reads TGTGCCAGCAGGGGGGGACTAGCGGGGCTCTACGAGCAGTACTTC.

The CDR3 sequence is CAWGTGGNQPQHF. Written as DNA, the CDR3 is TGTGCCTGGGGGACAGGGGGAAATCAGCCCCAGCATTTT. This rearrangement joins TRBV30 to TRBJ1-5, with TRBD1 matching over 11 bases. This CDR3 contains 13 residues. Germline CDR1 reads GTSNPN; CDR2 reads SVGIG (reference sequence). The V gene end was trimmed by 5 bases and the J gene end by 4 bases; junction bases not matched to a gene: 1.

This clonotype occurred many times. This chain links TRBV14 with TRBJ2-5, with D maybe TRBD1 (5 bases). This CDR3 has 16 residues. V was clipped by 5 bases and J by 2 bases, with 18 bases between them. CDR1 SGHDN and CDR2 FVKESK come from the germline V gene. CDR3 sequence: CASSNTGHSSQETQYF. The CDR3 DNA sequence: TGTGCCAGCAGCAATACAGGTCATTCATCTCAAGAGACCCAGTACTTC.

In its sample, this clonotype was seen many times. The chain is built from TRBV9 and TRBJ1-3, with D maybe TRBD1 (5 bases). Trimming removed 2 bases from V and 0 bases from J, with 12 bases in between. This CDR3 is built from 16 residues. Germline V gene sequence: CDR1 SGDLS, CDR2 YYNGEE. Here the CDR3 reads CASSVGHSSSGNTIYF. The CDR3 DNA is TGTGCCAGCAGCGTTGGACACTCGAGCTCTGGAAACACCATATATTTT. Drawing the rest from reference TRBV9 and TRBJ1-3, the complete variable domain is DSGVTQTPKHLITATGQRVTLRCSPRSGDLSVYWYQQSLDQGLQFLIQYYNGEERAKGNILERFSAQQFPDLHSELNLSSLELGDSALYFCASSVGHSSSGNTIYFGEGSWLTVV.

The V and J genes are TRBV9 and TRBJ2-7; D not resolved. Trimming took off 3 bases at V and 2 bases at J, with 6 bases between the two ends. Germline V gene data show CDR1 as SGDLS and CDR2 as YYNGEE. The CDR3 contains 12 residues. CDR3 sequence (DNA): TGTGCCAGCAGCGGGCCCACCTACGAGCAGTACTTC. Translated, it gives CASSGPTYEQYF.

There are a few counts of this clonotype. The J gene is TRBJ2-5, the V gene TRBV20-1; 9 positions agree with TRBD2. After removal of 2 bases from V and 4 bases from J, the junction contained 8 bases not matched to a gene. The length of the CDR3 is 15 residues. Looked up from germline, CDR1 is DFQATT and CDR2 is SNEGSKA (reference sequence). DNA for the CDR3: TGCAGTGCTAGATATCAGCGGGGGGAGTTAGAGACCCAGTACTTC. Translating gives CSARYQRGELETQYF.

The table lists this clonotype with a few counts. The genes are TRBV19 and TRBJ2-6; D is possibly TRBD2 (6 bases). The CDR3 covers 15 residues. Deletions cut 9 bases from V and 0 bases from J, with 12 bases between. CDR1 and CDR2 (germline): LNHDA, SQIVND (reference sequence). CDR3 sequence (DNA): TGTGCCAGCTGGGACGGGAGCTCTGGGGCCAACGTCCTGACTTTC. Protein product: CASWDGSSGANVLTF. Full variable domain (rest looked up from reference TRBV19 and TRBJ2-6): DGGITQSPKYLFRKEGQNVTLSCEQNLNHDAMYWYRQDPGQGLRLIYYSQIVNDFQKGDIAEGYSVSREKKESFPLTVTSAQKNPTAFYLCASWDGSSGANVLTFGAGSRLTVL.

At least ten counts were recorded for this clonotype. The rearrangement joins TRBV7-2 to TRBJ1-2; TRBD1 matches 8 bases. Germline CDR1 is SGHTA and CDR2 is FQGNSA. This CDR3 spans 12 amino acids. The V gene end was trimmed by 2 bases and the J gene end by 13 bases; junction bases not matched to a gene: 6. The CDR3 DNA follows: TGTGCCAGCAGCTTATACAGGGGGGAGGGCACCTTC. Translating gives CASSLYRGEGTF.

This rearrangement joins TRBV5-1 to TRBJ2-7; maybe TRBD2 (5 bases). V was clipped by 4 bases and J by 0 bases, with 17 bases between them. The CDR3 is 16 amino acids. Germline-derived CDR1 and CDR2 are SGHRS and YFSETQ. Here the CDR3 DNA reads TGCGCCAGCAGCCCCGGGGTCAGCTCCGACTCCTACGAGCAGTACTTC. Its translation is CASSPGVSSDSYEQYF.

This clonotype was counted ten times or more. The chain combines TRBV29-1 with TRBJ1-4, with D perhaps TRBD1 (6 bases). The germline CDR1 and CDR2 sequences are SQVTM and ANQGSEA. Trimming stripped 5 bases from V and 11 bases from J, with 24 bases between. The CDR3 is 15 residues long. CDR3 loop: CSVYGAGEGTDKLFF. The CDR3 DNA is TGCAGCGTTTACGGTGCAGGGGAGGGCACGGACAAACTGTTTTTT.

The chain has TRBV12-3 or TRBV12-4 and TRBJ1-1; D remains ambiguous. This CDR3 has 13 residues. Deletions cut 3 bases from V and 1 base from J, with 6 bases between. CDR3 in amino acids: CASSFRKNTEAFF. The CDR3 coding sequence is TGTGCCAGCAGTTTCCGTAAGAACACTGAAGCTTTCTTT.

J is TRBJ2-5 and V is TRBV7-2; TRBD2 might be the D (6 bases). Trimming cost V 5 bases and J 6 bases, with 19 bases left between them. CDR1 is SGHTA and CDR2 is FQGNSA in the germline V gene. This CDR3 is 15 amino acids long. The CDR3 here is CASSRTTGSQKTQYF. The CDR3 DNA is TGTGCCAGCAGCCGAACCACCGGGAGTCAGAAGACCCAGTACTTC.

This clonotype was detected ten times or more. This rearrangement joins TRBV18 to TRBJ1-1, with D uncertain. The CDR3 length is 16 residues. Trimming removed 6 bases from V and 6 bases from J, with 23 bases in between. CDR1 is KGHSH and CDR2 is LQKENI in the germline V gene. The CDR3 reads CASSPVDGIPRAEAFF. The DNA for the CDR3 is TGTGCCAGCTCCCCCGTTGACGGCATTCCGAGGGCTGAAGCTTTCTTT. The full variable domain, in which reference TRBV18 and TRBJ1-1 provide the parts outside the CDR3, is NAGVMQNPRHLVRRRGQEARLRCSPMKGHSHVYWYRQLPEEGLKFMVYLQKENIIDESGMPKERFSAEFPKEGPSILRIQQVVRGDSAAYFCASSPVDGIPRAEAFFGQGTRLTVV.

The table lists this clonotype with many counts. V is TRBV29-1 and J is TRBJ2-1; D is undetermined. Trimming took 7 bases from V and 4 from J, leaving 14 bases between them. The CDR3 runs 13 residues. Per the germline V gene, CDR1 is SQVTM and CDR2 is ANQGSEA. CDR3 nucleotides: TGCAGCGCCTCCTACAGAGCGTACAATGAGCAGTTCTTC. Its protein is CSASYRAYNEQFF.